A single sample gave rise to the 5 T cell receptor beta chains below, sequenced in a study of blood T cell repertoires in COVID-19. Profiled with immunoSEQ multiplex PCR; TCRdb holds only in-frame clones, not every one. Of 350,000 to 450,000 clones in the sample, approximately 91% are singletons; the top ten hold just over 0.85%. The sequenced sample consisted of PBMCs or T cells enriched from blood (not recorded which). The receptors shown here come from a woman aged 40-49 years who had been exposed to COVID-19.

V and J are TRBV19 and TRBJ1-1; D gene unclear. Germline V gene sequence: CDR1 LNHDA, CDR2 SQIVND (reference sequence). The V and J ends lost 9 bases and 6 bases respectively, with 11 bases between them. There are 11 residues in the CDR3. The CDR3 coding sequence is TGTGCCAGCAGACTCGGCGCTGAAGCTTTCTTT. It is translated as CASRLGAEAFF.

The chain recombines TRBV30 with TRBJ2-6; no firm D call. The ends were cut back, 5 bases at V and 1 base at J, with 12 bases in the middle. The germline gives CDR1 GTSNPN, CDR2 SVGIG (reference sequence). The CDR3 spans 15 residues. The CDR3 protein is CAWLNTGSGANVLTF. The CDR3 nucleotides read TGTGCCTGGCTTAATACGGGTTCTGGGGCCAACGTCCTGACTTTC.

The V call is TRBV5-4, the J call TRBJ2-2; 7 bases line up with TRBD2. Trimming at V came to 3 bases and at J to 5 bases, leaving 4 bases not matched to a gene. The germline V gene has CDR1 SGHNT and CDR2 YYREEE (reference sequence). The CDR3 loop spans 14 amino acids. Written as DNA, the CDR3 is TGTGCCAGCAGCTCGATGGGGGGGACCGGGGAGCTGTTTTTT. It specifies CASSSMGGTGELFF. The full variable domain, rest sourced from reference TRBV5-4 and TRBJ2-2, is ETGVTQSPTHLIKTRGQQVTLRCSSQSGHNTVSWYQQALGQGPQFIFQYYREEENGRGNFPPRFSGLQFPNYSSELNVNALELDDSALYLCASSSMGGTGELFFGEGSRLTVL.

The rearrangement links TRBV11-2 to TRBJ2-7; TRBD1 matches at 8 bases. J was trimmed by 2 bases and V by 3 bases; bases with no gene match: 6. Germline lookup yields CDR1 SGHAT and CDR2 FQNNGV. This CDR3 has 15 residues. The CDR3, as DNA: TGTGCCAGCAGCTTGCGAAGACAGGGGACCTACGAGCAGTACTTC. Translating gives CASSLRRQGTYEQYF.

The chain joins TRBV13 to TRBJ2-7, with 12 bases identical to TRBD1. The CDR3 sequence is 13 residues long. Losses at the gene ends were 5 bases for V and 7 bases for J; bases not matched to a gene: 3. Germline loops: CDR1 PRHDT, CDR2 FYEKMQ (reference sequence). CDR3 protein: CASSGTGGQEQYF. DNA of the CDR3: TGTGCCAGCAGCGGGACAGGGGGCCAGGAGCAGTACTTC.